This is a list of T cell receptor beta chains from one sample in a study of blood T cell repertoires in COVID-19. Repertoires were generated with immunoSEQ multiplex PCR, while TCRdb's copy carries only in-frame clones and drops some. This repertoire shows about 200,000 clones, approximately 90% found once; its top ten account for roughly 5.6%. Sequencing input: peripheral blood. The receptors shown here come from a man aged 35-49 years with active or convalescent COVID-19. CDR3s include the opening cysteine and the closing phenylalanine or tryptophan. The D gene is left open where the match is weak. Rows may omit the clone size; those that give it use once, few, many or a size class.

CSASNPGVSSPLHF,TGCAGTGCTAGTAATCCGGGAGTGAGTTCACCCCTCCACTTT,.,.,TRBJ1-6,TRBV20-1
CASSIGTQYQPQHF,TGTGCCAGTAGTATAGGGACACAATATCAGCCCCAGCATTTT,.,.,TRBJ1-5,TRBV19
CASSSQGASSYEQYF,TGTGCCAGCAGCTCACAGGGGGCAAGCTCCTACGAGCAGTACTTC,.,TRBD1,TRBJ2-7,TRBV28
CASSFSGGTPTPQYF,TGTGCCAGCAGTTTTTCAGGGGGCACACCGACCCCGCAGTATTTT,.,TRBD1,TRBJ2-3,TRBV28
CAISPGTGAEQYF,TGTGCCATCAGTCCCGGGACAGGGGCCGAGCAGTACTTC,.,TRBD1,TRBJ2-7,TRBV10-3
CASSLRSGPGETQYF,TGCGCCAGCAGCTTGCGGTCAGGGCCTGGGGAGACCCAGTACTTC,.,.,TRBJ2-5,TRBV5-1
CASSHRRGEAFF,TGTGCCAGCAGCCACAGGCGAGGTGAAGCTTTCTTT,once,.,TRBJ1-1,TRBV6-5
CASSQVAGGTDTQYF,TGTGCCAGCAGCCAAGTGGCGGGAGGCACAGATACGCAGTATTTT,once,TRBD2,TRBJ2-3,TRBV14
CASSQPDRGGETQYF,TGTGCCAGCAGCCAACCCGACAGGGGAGGGGAGACCCAGTACTTC,.,.,TRBJ2-5,TRBV3-1/TRBV3-2
CSVGGHYNEQFF,TGCAGCGTCGGGGGGCATTACAATGAGCAGTTCTTC,.,.,TRBJ2-1,TRBV29-1